The 24 T cell receptor beta chains below were found in one sample sequenced in a study of cytomegalovirus exposure and HLA in healthy donors (dated by TCRdb to 2015 to 2018). Preparation of the library involved the immunoSEQ multiplex PCR assay. The multiplex PCR relied on a mix of 60 forward primers for TCR Vbeta segments and 13 reverse primers for TCR Jbeta segments. TCRdb obtained this table from immuneACCESS and retained in-frame rearrangements with V and J assigned. These tables miss some clones; where compared with another copy, unresolved V genes account for less than half of the shortfall, and the remainder is unexplained. For this sample the table gives around 150,000 clones, of which roughly 80% were detected only once. The top ten hold more than 4% of the sample. Material for sequencing was PBMCs. The receptors derive from a male donor in good health and CMV-seronegative.

This clone turned up a few times. The rearrangement uses TRBV10-1 and TRBJ1-4; 7 bases are shared with TRBD1. Germline CDR1 WNHNN, CDR2 SYGVQD (reference sequence). This CDR3 comprises 13 residues. V lost 6 bases, J lost 8 bases, and 6 bases stayed unmatched. The CDR3 reads CASRRQGCEKLFF. The CDR3 region has the DNA TGCGCCAGCAGACGACAGGGTTGCGAAAAACTGTTTTTT.

As regards this clone: This same CDR3 is encoded by further DNA sequences in the sample. V gene TRBV19 combines with J gene TRBJ1-1, with a weak D call TRBD1 (5 bases). CDR1 and CDR2 from the germline V gene are LNHDA and SQIVND (reference sequence). This CDR3 contains 14 residues. The V gene lost 1 base and the J gene lost 4 bases, with 10 bases spanning the gap. DNA for the CDR3: TGTGCCAGTAGTATAGGGGGCGGCAGCACTGAAGCTTTCTTT. Amino acid sequence: CASSIGGGSTEAFF. Full variable domain (remainder filled in from reference TRBV19 and TRBJ1-1): DGGITQSPKYLFRKEGQNVTLSCEQNLNHDAMYWYRQDPGQGLRLIYYSQIVNDFQKGDIAEGYSVSREKKESFPLTVTSAQKNPTAFYLCASSIGGGSTEAFFGQGTRLTVV.

A word on this clone: At one boundary the junction diverges from the germline segment, which might be a read error. The chain has TRBV5-1 and TRBJ2-5; no firm D call. The CDR3 spans 11 residues. Germline loops: CDR1 SGHRS, CDR2 YFSETQ. As DNA, the CDR3 is TGCGCCAGCAGCTTCAGAGAGGCCCAGTACTTC. Amino acid sequence: CASSFREAQYF.

For this clone: Other DNA sequences in this sample translate to the same CDR3. The chain couples TRBV7-9 to TRBJ1-2; the match to TRBD1 covers 7 bases. Germline CDR1 reads SEHNR; CDR2 reads FQNEAQ (reference sequence). This CDR3 is 13 amino acids long. The J segment lost 4 bases and the V segment lost 4 bases, leaving 3 bases of the junction unmatched. CDR3 nucleotide sequence: TGTGCCAGCAGCTCCGGGACAGTCTATGGCTACACCTTC. Translating gives CASSSGTVYGYTF.

V is TRBV5-1 and J is TRBJ1-2; 9 positions agree with TRBD1. The CDR3 covers 15 residues. Germline V gene lookup returns CDR1 SGHRS and CDR2 YFSETQ. The V segment lost 5 bases and the J segment 4 bases; nucleotides outside the gene matches: 9. CDR3 coding DNA: TGCGCCAGCAGTCCCGGGACAGGGTCCCCCTATGGCTACACCTTC. This encodes CASSPGTGSPYGYTF.

This clone was counted a few times. V is TRBV11-2 and J is TRBJ1-3, with D hard to call. The CDR3 is 14 residues long. Germline V gene sequence: CDR1 SGHAT, CDR2 FQNNGV. Trimming stripped 4 bases from V and 2 bases from J, with 9 bases between. CDR3: CASSYGRAGNTIYF. The CDR3 coding sequence is TGTGCCAGCAGCTACGGGAGGGCTGGAAACACCATATATTTT.

The chain carries TRBV19 and TRBJ1-1; TRBD1 agrees at 7 bases. CDR1 and CDR2 from the germline V gene are LNHDA and SQIVND (reference sequence). Trimming took 5 bases from V and 1 from J; bases not matched to a gene: 4. The CDR3 loop spans 14 amino acids. The CDR3, as DNA: TGTGCCAGTAGTTGGGACAGCTCGAACACTGAAGCTTTCTTT. Protein product: CASSWDSSNTEAFF.

V gene TRBV19 combines with J gene TRBJ2-3; TRBD1 might be the D (5 bases). The V end was cut by 10 bases, the J end by 0 bases, with 23 bases between. Germline V gene data show CDR1 as LNHDA and CDR2 as SQIVND (reference sequence). CDR3 size: 17 residues. The CDR3 region is CATPGSQTAPSTDTQYF. DNA for the CDR3: TGTGCCACCCCAGGGTCCCAGACAGCTCCTAGCACAGATACGCAGTATTTT.

The V gene is TRBV7-9, the J gene TRBJ1-2; 7 bases agree with TRBD1. In germline, CDR1 is SEHNR, CDR2 FQNEAQ (reference sequence). This CDR3 spans 15 amino acids. V was clipped by 2 bases and J by 3 bases; unmatched bases: 6. CDR3 nucleotide sequence: TGTGCCAGCAGCTTAATTACAAGGGGGCACTATGGCTACACCTTC. Translated, it gives CASSLITRGHYGYTF. The variable domain in full, completed from reference TRBV7-9 and TRBJ1-2, reads DTGVSQNPRHKITKRGQNVTFRCDPISEHNRLYWYRQTLGQGPEFLTYFQNEAQLEKSRLLSDRFSAERPKGSFSTLEIQRTEQGDSAMYLCASSLITRGHYGYTFGSGTRLTVV.

The chain employs TRBV11-3 and TRBJ1-2; the D is unclear. Deletions cut 0 bases from V and 7 bases from J, with 12 bases between. CDR3 length: 14 residues. The germline gives CDR1 SGHNT, CDR2 YENEEA. CDR3: CASSLDRREVGYTF. In DNA, the CDR3 is TGTGCCAGCAGCTTAGATCGTCGGGAGGTTGGCTACACCTTC.

The chain is built from TRBV7-8 and TRBJ2-5; 8 nucleotides align to TRBD1. The V gene end was trimmed by 2 bases and the J gene end by 5 bases; junction bases not matched to a gene: 7. The CDR3 length is 15 residues. CDR1 and CDR2 from the germline V gene are SGHVS and FQNEAQ. The DNA for the CDR3 is TGTGCCAGCAGCTTAAGGGGACAGGTGGGTGAGACCCAGTACTTC. It specifies CASSLRGQVGETQYF.

This rearrangement joins TRBV9 to TRBJ1-2, with unresolved D. Germline V gene data show CDR1 as SGDLS and CDR2 as YYNGEE. The length of the CDR3 is 13 residues. Trimming removed 0 bases at V and 4 bases at J, with 7 bases between. The CDR3 sequence: CASSVASGYGYTF. The CDR3 DNA reads TGTGCCAGCAGCGTAGCGTCGGGCTATGGCTACACCTTC. Variable domain in full (rest from reference TRBV9 and TRBJ1-2): DSGVTQTPKHLITATGQRVTLRCSPRSGDLSVYWYQQSLDQGLQFLIQYYNGEERAKGNILERFSAQQFPDLHSELNLSSLELGDSALYFCASSVASGYGYTFGSGTRLTVV.

The chain combines TRBV12-5 with TRBJ2-2, with 8 bases aligning to TRBD1. Trimming at V came to 5 bases and at J to 1 base, leaving 3 bases not matched to a gene. CDR1 and CDR2 from the germline V gene are LGHNT and FRNRAP. This CDR3 region has 15 residues. Here the CDR3 reads CASGPGTGNTGELFF. The CDR3 nucleotides are TGTGCTAGTGGTCCGGGGACAGGGAACACCGGGGAGCTGTTTTTT.

The V call is TRBV10-3, the J call TRBJ2-7; 9 bases are a match to TRBD1. This CDR3 is 13 amino acids long. Germline V gives CDR1 ENHRY, CDR2 SYGVKD. V dropped 11 bases and J dropped 5; count of bases not matched to a gene: 10. The CDR3, as DNA: TGTGCCCTAAAACAGGGGGCGCTGAACGAGCAGTACTTC. Protein: CALKQGALNEQYF.

V usage is TRBV7-9 and J usage is TRBJ1-4; no reliable D call. The CDR3 spans 17 residues. V lost 0 bases and J lost 4, with 15 bases in between. CDR1 is SEHNR and CDR2 is FQNEAQ in the germline V gene (reference sequence). The CDR3 sequence: CASSLATLEIRNEKLFF. In nucleotides, the CDR3 is TGTGCCAGCAGCTTAGCCACCCTCGAGATACGTAATGAAAAACTGTTTTTT.

The rearrangement links TRBV9 to TRBJ1-4, with D possibly being TRBD1 (6 bases). Germline V gene data show CDR1 as SGDLS and CDR2 as YYNGEE. The germline V and J ends were trimmed by 0 bases and 8 bases, with 14 bases remaining between them. The CDR3 is 15 residues long. The CDR3 spells CASSVGGGAEEKLFF. CDR3 nucleotide sequence: TGTGCCAGCAGCGTAGGTGGGGGGGCAGAGGAAAAACTGTTTTTT.

The rearrangement links TRBV6-1 to TRBJ1-1, with D perhaps TRBD1 (5 bases). CDR1 and CDR2 from the germline V gene are MNHNS and SASEGT. The CDR3 runs to 13 residues. Deletions cut 0 bases from V and 4 bases from J, with 6 bases between. CDR3 residues: CASSEAGVTEAFF. The CDR3 DNA sequence: TGTGCCAGCAGTGAAGCAGGGGTCACTGAAGCTTTCTTT.

The count of this clone is one. The V call is TRBV27, the J call TRBJ1-2; 8 bases match TRBD1. The V and J ends lost 6 bases and 0 bases, in that order; junction bases with no gene match: 9. In germline, CDR1 is MNHEY, CDR2 SMNVEV (reference sequence). The CDR3 runs to 16 residues. The CDR3 DNA sequence: TGTGCCAGCAGCCCTACGGACAGGGTTGCTAACTATGGCTACACCTTC. Its translation: CASSPTDRVANYGYTF.

The genes are TRBV30 and TRBJ2-2; tentatively, D is TRBD1 (5 bases). V was trimmed by 7 bases and J by 2 bases, leaving 14 bases between them. The length of the CDR3 is 14 residues. Germline loops: CDR1 GTSNPN, CDR2 SVGIG (reference sequence). The CDR3 protein is CASWTYPNTGELFF. DNA of the CDR3: TGTGCCTCCTGGACATATCCCAACACCGGGGAGCTGTTTTTT.

V is TRBV5-4 and J is TRBJ2-7; D is unresolved. Germline-derived CDR1 and CDR2 are SGHNT and YYREEE (reference sequence). The CDR3 loop spans 15 amino acids. Trimming pared 4 bases from V and 2 bases from J, leaving 16 bases between. The DNA of the CDR3 is TGTGCCAGCAGCCAAAACGACTTAGCTCCCTACGAGCAGTACTTC. It is translated as CASSQNDLAPYEQYF.

This clone was detected a few times. V and J are TRBV6-6 and TRBJ1-1, with 8 nucleotides matching TRBD1. The CDR3 spans 15 residues. The V and J ends lost 2 bases and 4 bases, in that order; junction bases with no gene match: 6. CDR1 and CDR2 from the germline V gene are MNHNY and SVGAGI (reference sequence). CDR3 in DNA: TGTGCCAGCAGTTACAGGGCGGACAGGGTCACTGAAGCTTTCTTT. It codes for CASSYRADRVTEAFF.

V is TRBV15 and J is TRBJ2-3; D unresolved. The V gene lost 1 base and the J gene lost 3 bases, with 8 bases spanning the gap. This CDR3 is 14 amino acids long. Germline assignment: CDR1 LNHNV and CDR2 YYDKDF (reference sequence). The chain's CDR3 is CATSRGGLTDTQYF. The DNA for the CDR3 is TGTGCCACCAGCAGAGGCGGTTTGACAGATACGCAGTATTTT. The entire variable domain, with the rest obtained from reference TRBV15 and TRBJ2-3, is as follows: DAMVIQNPRYQVTQFGKPVTLSCSQTLNHNVMYWYQQKSSQAPKLLFHYYDKDFNNEADTPDNFQSRRPNTSFCFLDIRSPGLGDTAMYLCATSRGGLTDTQYFGPGTRLTVL.

The V gene is TRBV5-4, the J gene TRBJ1-2, with 9 bases fitting TRBD1. This CDR3 spans 16 amino acids. The junction had 10 bases not matched to a gene; V was cut back by 0 bases and J by 7 bases. Germline lookup yields CDR1 SGHNT and CDR2 YYREEE (reference sequence). The CDR3 protein is CASSLAPRTGAIGYTF. The CDR3 bases are TGTGCCAGCAGCTTGGCCCCAAGGACAGGGGCTATTGGCTACACCTTC.

This chain connects TRBV7-9 to TRBJ1-3; 8 bases map to TRBD1. The V segment lost 2 bases and the J segment 0 bases; nucleotides outside the gene matches: 9. The CDR3 loop spans 18 amino acids. Germline CDR1 reads SEHNR; CDR2 reads FQNEAQ (reference sequence). In DNA form, the CDR3 reads TGTGCCAGCAGCTTAATATGGCCACAGGGGGTCTCTGGAAACACCATATATTTT. Encoded protein: CASSLIWPQGVSGNTIYF.